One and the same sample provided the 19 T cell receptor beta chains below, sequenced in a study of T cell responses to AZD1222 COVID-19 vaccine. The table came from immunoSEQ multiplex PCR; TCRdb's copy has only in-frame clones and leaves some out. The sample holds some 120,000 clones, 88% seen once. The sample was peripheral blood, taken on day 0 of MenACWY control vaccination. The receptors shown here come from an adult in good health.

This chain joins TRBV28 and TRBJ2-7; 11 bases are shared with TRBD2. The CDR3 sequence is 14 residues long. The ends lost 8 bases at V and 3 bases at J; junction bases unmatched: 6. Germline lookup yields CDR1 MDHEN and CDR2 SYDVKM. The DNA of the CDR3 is TGTGCCAGCTTAAGACTAGCGGGAATCTACGAGCAGTACTTC. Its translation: CASLRLAGIYEQYF.

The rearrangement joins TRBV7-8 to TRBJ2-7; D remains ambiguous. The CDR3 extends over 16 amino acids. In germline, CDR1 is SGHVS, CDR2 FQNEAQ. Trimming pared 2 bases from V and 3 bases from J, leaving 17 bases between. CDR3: CASSLRVGAPYYEQYF. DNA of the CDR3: TGTGCCAGCAGCTTACGCGTGGGCGCACCTTACTACGAGCAGTACTTC.

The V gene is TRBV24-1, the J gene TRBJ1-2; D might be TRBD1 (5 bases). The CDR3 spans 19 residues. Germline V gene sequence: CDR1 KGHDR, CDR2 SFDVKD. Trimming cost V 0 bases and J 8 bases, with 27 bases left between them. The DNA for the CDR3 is TGTGCCACCAGTGATTTGCAGCCCCTAAGACGGACACTTATTCTGGGCTACACCTTC. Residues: CATSDLQPLRRTLILGYTF.

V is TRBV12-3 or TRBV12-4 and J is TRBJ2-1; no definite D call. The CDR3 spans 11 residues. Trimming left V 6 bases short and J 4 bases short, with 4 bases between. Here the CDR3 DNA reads TGTGCCAGCAGCGAATACAATGAGCAGTTCTTC. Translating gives CASSEYNEQFF.

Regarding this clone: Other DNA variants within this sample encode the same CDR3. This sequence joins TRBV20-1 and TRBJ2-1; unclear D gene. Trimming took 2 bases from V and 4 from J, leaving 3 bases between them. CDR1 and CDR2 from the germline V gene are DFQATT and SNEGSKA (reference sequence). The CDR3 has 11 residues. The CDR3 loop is CSARQYNEQFF. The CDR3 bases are TGCAGTGCTAGACAGTACAATGAGCAGTTCTTC.

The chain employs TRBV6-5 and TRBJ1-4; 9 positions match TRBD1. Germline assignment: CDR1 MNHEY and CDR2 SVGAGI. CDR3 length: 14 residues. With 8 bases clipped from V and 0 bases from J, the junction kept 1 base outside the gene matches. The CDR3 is CASRTGATNEKLFF. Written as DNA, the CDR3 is TGTGCCAGCCGGACAGGGGCAACTAATGAAAAACTGTTTTTT.

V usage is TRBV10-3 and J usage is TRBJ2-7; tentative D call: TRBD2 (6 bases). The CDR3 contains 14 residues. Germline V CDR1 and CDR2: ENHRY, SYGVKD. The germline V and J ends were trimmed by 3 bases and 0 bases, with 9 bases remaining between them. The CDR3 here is CAISERETSYEQYF. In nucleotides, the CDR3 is TGTGCCATCAGTGAACGGGAGACCTCCTACGAGCAGTACTTC.

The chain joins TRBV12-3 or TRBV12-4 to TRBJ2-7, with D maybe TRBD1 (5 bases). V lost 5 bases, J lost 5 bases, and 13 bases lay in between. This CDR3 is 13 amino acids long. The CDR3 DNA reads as TGTGCCAGCAGTCCAGTATCAGGGCACGAGCAGTACTTC. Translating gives CASSPVSGHEQYF.

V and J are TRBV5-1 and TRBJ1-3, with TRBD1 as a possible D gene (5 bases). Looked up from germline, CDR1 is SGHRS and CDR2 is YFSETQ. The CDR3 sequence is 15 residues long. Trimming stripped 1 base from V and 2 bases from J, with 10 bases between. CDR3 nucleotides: TGCGCCAGCAGCTTGTGGGGCGCGGCTGGAAACACCATATATTTT. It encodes CASSLWGAAGNTIYF.

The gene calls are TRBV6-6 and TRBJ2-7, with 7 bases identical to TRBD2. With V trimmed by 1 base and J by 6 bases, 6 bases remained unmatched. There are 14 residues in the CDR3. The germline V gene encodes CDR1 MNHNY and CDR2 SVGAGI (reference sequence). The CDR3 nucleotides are TGTGCCAGCAGTTACTACACTAGCGCCGGCGAGCAGTACTTC. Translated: CASSYYTSAGEQYF.

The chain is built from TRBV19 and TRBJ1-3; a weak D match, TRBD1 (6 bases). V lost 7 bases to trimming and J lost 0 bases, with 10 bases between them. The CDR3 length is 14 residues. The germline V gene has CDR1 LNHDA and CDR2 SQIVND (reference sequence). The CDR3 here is CASTPTGSGNTIYF. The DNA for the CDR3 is TGTGCCAGTACCCCGACAGGCTCTGGAAACACCATATATTTT.

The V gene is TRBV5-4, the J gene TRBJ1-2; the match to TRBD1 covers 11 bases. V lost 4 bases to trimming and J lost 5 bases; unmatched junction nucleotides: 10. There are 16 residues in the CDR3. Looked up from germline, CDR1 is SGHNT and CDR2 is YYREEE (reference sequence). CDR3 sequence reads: CASSEGQGAQRYGYTF. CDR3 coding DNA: TGTGCCAGCAGCGAAGGACAGGGGGCCCAACGTTATGGCTACACCTTC.

CDR3 nucleotides: TGTGCCAGCTCACCTCAGCGGGACGAGCAGTACTTC. It translates to CASSPQRDEQYF. V and J are TRBV18 and TRBJ2-7, with D possibly being TRBD2 (6 bases). The CDR3 has 12 amino acids. Germline values: CDR1 KGHSH, CDR2 LQKENI. Deletions cut 3 bases from V and 5 bases from J, with 8 bases between.

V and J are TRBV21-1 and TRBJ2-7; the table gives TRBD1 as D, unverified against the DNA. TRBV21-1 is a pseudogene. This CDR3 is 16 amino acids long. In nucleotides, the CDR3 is TGTGCCAGCAGCACCCGAGGGGACAGACGGGGGTCCGGGCAGTACTTC. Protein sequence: CASSTRGDRRGSGQYF.

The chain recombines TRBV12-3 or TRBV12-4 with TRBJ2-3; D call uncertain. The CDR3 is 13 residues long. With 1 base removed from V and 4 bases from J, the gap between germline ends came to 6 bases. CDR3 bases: TGTGCCAGCAGTTTAGGTGCGGCAGATACGCAGTATTTT. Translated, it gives CASSLGAADTQYF.

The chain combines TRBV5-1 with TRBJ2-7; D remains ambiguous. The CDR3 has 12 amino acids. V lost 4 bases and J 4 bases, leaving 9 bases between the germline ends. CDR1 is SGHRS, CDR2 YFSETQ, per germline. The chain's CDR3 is CASSEVPYEQYF. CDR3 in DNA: TGCGCCAGCAGCGAAGTCCCGTACGAGCAGTACTTC. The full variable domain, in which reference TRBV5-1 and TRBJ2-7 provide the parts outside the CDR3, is KAGVTQTPRYLIKTRGQQVTLSCSPISGHRSVSWYQQTPGQGLQFLFEYFSETQRNKGNFPGRFSGRQFSNSRSEMNVSTLELGDSALYLCASSEVPYEQYFGPGTRLTVT.

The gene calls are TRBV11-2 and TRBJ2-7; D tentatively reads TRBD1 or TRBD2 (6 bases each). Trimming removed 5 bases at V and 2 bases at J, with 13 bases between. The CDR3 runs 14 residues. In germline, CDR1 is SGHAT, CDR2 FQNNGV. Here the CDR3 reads CASSRGGRTYEQYF. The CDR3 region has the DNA TGTGCCAGCAGCAGAGGGGGGAGGACCTACGAGCAGTACTTC. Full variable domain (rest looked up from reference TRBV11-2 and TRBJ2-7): EAGVAQSPRYKIIEKRQSVAFWCNPISGHATLYWYQQILGQGPKLLIQFQNNGVVDDSQLPKDRFSAERLKGVDSTLKIQPAKLEDSAVYLCASSRGGRTYEQYFGPGTRLTVT.

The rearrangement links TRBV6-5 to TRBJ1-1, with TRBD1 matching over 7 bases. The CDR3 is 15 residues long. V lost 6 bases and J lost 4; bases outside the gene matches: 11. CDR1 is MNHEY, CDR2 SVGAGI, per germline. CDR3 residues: CASRPYTGDGTEAFF. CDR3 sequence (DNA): TGTGCCAGCAGACCTTATACAGGGGATGGCACTGAAGCTTTCTTT.

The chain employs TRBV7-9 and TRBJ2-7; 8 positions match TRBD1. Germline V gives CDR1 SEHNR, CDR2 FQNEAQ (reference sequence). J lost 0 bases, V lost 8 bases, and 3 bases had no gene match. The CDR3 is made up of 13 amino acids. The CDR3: CASRDRSSYEQYF. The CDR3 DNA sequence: TGTGCCAGCCGGGACAGGAGCTCCTACGAGCAGTACTTC.